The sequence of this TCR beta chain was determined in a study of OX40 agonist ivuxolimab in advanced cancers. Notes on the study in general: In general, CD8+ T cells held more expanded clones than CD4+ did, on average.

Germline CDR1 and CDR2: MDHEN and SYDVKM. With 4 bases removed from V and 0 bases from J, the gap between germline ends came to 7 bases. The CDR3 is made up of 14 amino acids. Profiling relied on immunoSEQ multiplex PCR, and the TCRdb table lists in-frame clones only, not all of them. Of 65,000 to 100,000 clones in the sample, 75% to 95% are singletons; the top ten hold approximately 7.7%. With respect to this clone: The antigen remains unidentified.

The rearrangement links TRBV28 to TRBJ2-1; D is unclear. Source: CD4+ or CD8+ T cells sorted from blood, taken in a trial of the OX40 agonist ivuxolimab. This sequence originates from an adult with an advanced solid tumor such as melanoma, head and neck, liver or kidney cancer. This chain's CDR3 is CASSSPLSYNEQFF. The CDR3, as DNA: TGTGCCAGCAGTTCCCCCCTCTCCTACAATGAGCAGTTCTTC.